A selection of T cell receptor beta chains follows, all from one sample in a study of T cells in Graves' hyperthyroidism and ophthalmopathy. TCRdb re-called the multiplex PCR reads with MiXCR, one entry per CDR3 protein. The sample contains roughly 560,000 distinct CDR3 sequences, about 15% of which appear only once. Sequenced: blood. The receptors derive from a woman aged 40 to 50 with Graves' ophthalmopathy. Both conserved end residues are part of each CDR3. D genes are given only for firm matches. Rows may omit the clone size; those that give it use once, few, many or a size class.

J gene: TRBJ1-2; clone size: many; V gene: TRBV19; D gene: -; CDR3 protein: CASSARDYGYTF; CDR3 DNA: TGTGCCAGTAGTGCCCGGGACTATGGCTACACCTTC
J gene: TRBJ1-1; clone size: -; V gene: TRBV7-9; D gene: -; CDR3 protein: CASSLGGVEGTEAFF; CDR3 DNA: TGTGCCAGCAGCTTAGGAGGGGTCGAGGGCACTGAAGCTTTCTTT
J gene: TRBJ1-1; clone size: many; V gene: TRBV6-2/TRBV6-3; D gene: -; CDR3 protein: CASTIFQGFEAFF; CDR3 DNA: TGTGCCAGCACTATATTTCAGGGATTTGAAGCTTTCTTT
J gene: TRBJ1-6; clone size: -; V gene: TRBV19; D gene: -; CDR3 protein: CASSVTASALNSPLHF; CDR3 DNA: TGTGCCAGTAGTGTGACAGCGTCGGCTCTTAATTCACCCCTCCACTTT
J gene: TRBJ1-3; clone size: many; V gene: TRBV6-4; D gene: -; CDR3 protein: CASSRFGQHDSGNTIYF; CDR3 DNA: TGTGCCAGCAGTCGGTTCGGACAGCATGACTCTGGAAACACCATATATTTT
J gene: TRBJ2-7; clone size: few; V gene: TRBV19; D gene: TRBD1; CDR3 protein: CASRPGTGDFLDEQYF; CDR3 DNA: TGTGCCAGTAGGCCGGGGACAGGGGACTTTTTGGACGAGCAGTACTTC
J gene: TRBJ2-4; clone size: few; V gene: TRBV27; D gene: -; CDR3 protein: CASSRLLQYF; CDR3 DNA: TGTGCCAGCAGCCGGCTCCTTCAGTACTTC
J gene: TRBJ2-2; clone size: few; V gene: TRBV12-5; D gene: -; CDR3 protein: CASGLLAGELFF; CDR3 DNA: TGTGCTAGTGGTTTGCTCGCCGGGGAGCTGTTTTTT
J gene: TRBJ2-5; clone size: many; V gene: TRBV10-3; D gene: TRBD2; CDR3 protein: CATSTSGIKETQYF; CDR3 DNA: TGTGCCACGTCGACTAGCGGGATTAAAGAGACCCAGTACTTC
J gene: TRBJ1-2; clone size: many; V gene: TRBV28; D gene: -; CDR3 protein: CASSLLGGSNYGYTF; CDR3 DNA: TGTGCCAGCAGTTTATTAGGGGGATCTAACTATGGCTACACCTTC
J gene: TRBJ1-5; clone size: many; V gene: TRBV19; D gene: -; CDR3 protein: CASSRQLNQPQHF; CDR3 DNA: TGTGCCAGTAGTCGACAGCTCAATCAGCCCCAGCATTTT
J gene: TRBJ2-7; clone size: medium-sized; V gene: TRBV12-3/TRBV12-4; D gene: -; CDR3 protein: CASSSGGYEQYF; CDR3 DNA: TGTGCCAGCAGTTCGGGCGGGTACGAGCAGTACTTC
J gene: TRBJ1-5; clone size: many; V gene: TRBV6-2/TRBV6-3; D gene: -; CDR3 protein: CASSPPGAPNQPQHF; CDR3 DNA: TGTGCCAGCAGCCCCCCGGGGGCCCCCAATCAGCCCCAGCATTTT
J gene: TRBJ1-1; clone size: many; V gene: TRBV5-1; D gene: -; CDR3 protein: CASSLVGSTEAFF; CDR3 DNA: TGTGCCAGCAGTTTAGTGGGGTCCACTGAAGCTTTCTTT
J gene: TRBJ2-6; clone size: few; V gene: TRBV30; D gene: -; CDR3 protein: CAWGGLSSGANVLTF; CDR3 DNA: TGTGCCTGGGGGGGTCTGAGCTCTGGGGCCAACGTCCTGACTTTC
J gene: TRBJ1-1; clone size: few; V gene: TRBV3-1; D gene: TRBD1; CDR3 protein: CASQPRDRNTEAFF; CDR3 DNA: TGTGCCAGCCAGCCACGGGACAGGAACACTGAAGCTTTCTTT
J gene: TRBJ1-1; clone size: -; V gene: TRBV19; D gene: -; CDR3 protein: CASSIGQVERRAFF; CDR3 DNA: TGTGCCAGTAGTATAGGTCAGGTGGAGAGGCGAGCTTTCTTT
J gene: TRBJ2-2; clone size: many; V gene: TRBV29-1; D gene: -; CDR3 protein: CSVVRAGELFF; CDR3 DNA: TGCAGCGTTGTGCGTGCCGGGGAGCTGTTTTTT
J gene: TRBJ2-7; clone size: many; V gene: TRBV6-1; D gene: -; CDR3 protein: CASSEKWSGDEQYF; CDR3 DNA: TGTGCCAGCAGTGAAAAGTGGTCCGGGGACGAGCAGTACTTC
J gene: TRBJ1-2; clone size: many; V gene: TRBV4-2; D gene: TRBD1; CDR3 protein: CASSLSASDRVYGYTF; CDR3 DNA: TGTGCCAGCAGCCTCTCGGCCAGTGACAGGGTCTATGGCTACACCTTC
J gene: TRBJ2-7; clone size: many; V gene: TRBV28; D gene: -; CDR3 protein: CASSFWGNEQYF; CDR3 DNA: TGTGCCAGCAGTTTCTGGGGGAACGAGCAGTACTTC
J gene: TRBJ2-7; clone size: many; V gene: TRBV20-1; D gene: -; CDR3 protein: CSASTLSARPNYEQYF; CDR3 DNA: TGCAGTGCTAGTACCCTGAGCGCGCGACCCAACTACGAGCAGTACTTC
J gene: TRBJ1-2; clone size: many; V gene: TRBV20-1; D gene: TRBD1; CDR3 protein: CSAPGTGGVTYGYTF; CDR3 DNA: TGCAGTGCTCCGGGGACAGGGGGCGTAACATATGGCTACACCTTC
J gene: TRBJ2-5; clone size: -; V gene: TRBV7-8; D gene: -; CDR3 protein: CASTPGWSQEAQYF; CDR3 DNA: TGTGCCAGCACCCCCGGGTGGTCCCAAGAGGCCCAGTACTTC
J gene: TRBJ1-1; clone size: many; V gene: TRBV29-1; D gene: -; CDR3 protein: CSVWEGTEAFF; CDR3 DNA: TGCAGCGTTTGGGAGGGGACTGAAGCTTTCTTT
J gene: TRBJ2-4; clone size: many; V gene: TRBV7-9; D gene: -; CDR3 protein: CASSPAQGTKNIQYF; CDR3 DNA: TGTGCCAGCAGCCCCGCACAGGGCACCAAAAACATTCAGTACTTC
J gene: TRBJ1-5; clone size: many; V gene: TRBV28; D gene: -; CDR3 protein: CASSHGGAVQPQHF; CDR3 DNA: TGTGCCAGCAGCCACGGGGGGGCGGTTCAGCCCCAGCATTTT
J gene: TRBJ1-1; clone size: many; V gene: TRBV15; D gene: -; CDR3 protein: CATSRLMNTEAFF; CDR3 DNA: TGTGCCACCAGCAGGCTAATGAACACTGAAGCTTTCTTT
J gene: TRBJ1-5; clone size: many; V gene: TRBV6-2/TRBV6-3; D gene: TRBD1; CDR3 protein: CASSSGTGRPYSNQPQHF; CDR3 DNA: TGTGCCAGCAGTTCCGGGACAGGGAGGCCCTATAGCAATCAGCCCCAGCATTTT
J gene: TRBJ2-7; clone size: many; V gene: TRBV6-5; D gene: TRBD2; CDR3 protein: CASSYLGLAGGDSEQYF; CDR3 DNA: TGTGCCAGCAGTTACCTGGGACTAGCGGGAGGAGATTCAGAGCAGTACTTC
J gene: TRBJ2-3; clone size: few; V gene: TRBV25-1; D gene: -; CDR3 protein: CASSPGTIAGPSGTDTQYF; CDR3 DNA: TGTGCCAGCAGCCCAGGGACCATCGCAGGGCCTAGTGGCACAGATACGCAGTATTTT
J gene: TRBJ2-5; clone size: many; V gene: TRBV10-3; D gene: TRBD1; CDR3 protein: CAISGGQEASQETQYF; CDR3 DNA: TGTGCCATCAGTGGGGGACAGGAGGCTTCCCAAGAGACCCAGTACTTC
J gene: TRBJ2-7; clone size: many; V gene: TRBV9; D gene: -; CDR3 protein: CASSRTANTYEQYF; CDR3 DNA: TGTGCCAGCAGCAGGACGGCCAATACCTACGAGCAGTACTTC
J gene: TRBJ2-7; clone size: -; V gene: TRBV10-1; D gene: -; CDR3 protein: CASRKGPVSVYEQYF; CDR3 DNA: TGCGCCAGCAGGAAGGGTCCCGTGTCGGTCTACGAGCAGTACTTC
J gene: TRBJ2-5; clone size: many; V gene: TRBV5-5; D gene: -; CDR3 protein: CASSFSFQETQYF; CDR3 DNA: TGTGCCAGCAGCTTCAGCTTTCAAGAGACCCAGTACTTC
J gene: TRBJ1-1; clone size: many; V gene: TRBV12-3/TRBV12-4; D gene: -; CDR3 protein: CASSLTDSNTEAFF; CDR3 DNA: TGTGCCAGCAGTTTGACGGATTCGAACACTGAAGCTTTCTTT
J gene: TRBJ1-3; clone size: few; V gene: TRBV30; D gene: -; CDR3 protein: CAWARRFSGNTIYF; CDR3 DNA: TGTGCCTGGGCCAGGCGGTTCTCTGGAAACACCATATATTTT
J gene: TRBJ2-7; clone size: many; V gene: TRBV7-3; D gene: -; CDR3 protein: CASSLTRSDEQYF; CDR3 DNA: TGTGCCAGCAGCTTAACGAGAAGCGACGAGCAGTACTTC
J gene: TRBJ2-5; clone size: few; V gene: TRBV6-1; D gene: -; CDR3 protein: CASAATRGVQTQYF; CDR3 DNA: TGTGCCAGCGCCGCCACGAGGGGCGTTCAGACCCAGTACTTC
J gene: TRBJ2-5; clone size: few; V gene: TRBV7-2; D gene: -; CDR3 protein: CASSLNDLGTQYF; CDR3 DNA: TGTGCCAGCAGCCTCAACGACTTAGGGACCCAGTACTTC